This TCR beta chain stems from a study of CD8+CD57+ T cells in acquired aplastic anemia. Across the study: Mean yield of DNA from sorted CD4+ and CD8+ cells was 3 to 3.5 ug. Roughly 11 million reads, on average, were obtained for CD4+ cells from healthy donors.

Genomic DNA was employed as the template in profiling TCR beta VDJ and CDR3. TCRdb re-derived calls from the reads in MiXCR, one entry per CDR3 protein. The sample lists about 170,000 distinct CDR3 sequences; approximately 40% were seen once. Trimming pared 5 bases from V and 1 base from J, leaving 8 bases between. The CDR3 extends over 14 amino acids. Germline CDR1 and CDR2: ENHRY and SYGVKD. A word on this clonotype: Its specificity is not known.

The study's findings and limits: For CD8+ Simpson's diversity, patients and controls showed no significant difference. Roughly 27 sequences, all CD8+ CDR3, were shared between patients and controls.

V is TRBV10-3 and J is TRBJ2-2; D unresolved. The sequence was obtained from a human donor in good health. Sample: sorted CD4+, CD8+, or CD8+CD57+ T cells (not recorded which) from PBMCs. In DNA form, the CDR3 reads TGTGCCATCAGTACGACACTGAACACCGGGGAGCTGTTTTTT. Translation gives CAISTTLNTGELFF.